The T cell receptor beta chain described here comes from a study of CD8 T cells in Susac syndrome. Whole-study findings and limits: Acknowledgment was made by the study that its TCR sequencing and HLA analysis involved a relatively small number of individuals.

The sequenced target, TCR beta, came from blood CD8+ and CD4+ T cells. It was with random hexamers that about 0.45 to 1 ug RNA was reverse transcribed. The authors amplified TCR beta CDR3 across 54 Vbeta and 13 Jbeta using immunoSEQ multiplex PCR. TCRdb re-derived calls from the immunoSEQ multiplex PCR reads in MiXCR, one entry per CDR3 protein. In the table there are roughly 130,000 distinct CDR3 sequences, roughly 94% of which are singletons. Notes on this clonotype: As yet, its antigen is unknown.

Material for sequencing was CD8+ T cells from PBMCs. This receptor was obtained from a human donor with Susac syndrome.

The CDR3 is CASSLEYSLNPYEQYF. The CDR3 DNA is TGTGCCAGCAGCTTGGAGTACAGCTTGAATCCGTACGAGCAGTACTTC. The V and J genes are TRBV7-9 and TRBJ2-7; the D is unclear. Germline CDR1 and CDR2: SEHNR and FQNEAQ (reference sequence). V was clipped by 3 bases and J by 4 bases, with 19 bases between them. There are 16 residues in the CDR3.